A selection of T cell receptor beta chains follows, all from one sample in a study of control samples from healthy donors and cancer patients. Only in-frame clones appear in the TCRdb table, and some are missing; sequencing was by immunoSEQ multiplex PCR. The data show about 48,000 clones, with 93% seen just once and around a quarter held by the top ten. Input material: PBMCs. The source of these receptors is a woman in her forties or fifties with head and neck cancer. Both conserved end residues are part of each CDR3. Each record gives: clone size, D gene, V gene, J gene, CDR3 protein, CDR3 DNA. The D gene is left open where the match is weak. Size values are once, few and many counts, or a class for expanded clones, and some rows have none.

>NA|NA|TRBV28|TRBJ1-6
CASSSEQIYNSPLHF
TGTGCCAGCAGCTCAGAACAGATCTATAATTCACCCCTCCACTTT
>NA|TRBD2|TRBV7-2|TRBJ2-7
CASSEEPGLAYEQYF
TGTGCCAGCAGCGAGGAGCCGGGACTAGCCTACGAGCAGTACTTC
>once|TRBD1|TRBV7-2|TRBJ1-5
CASSFAGTGINQPQHF
TGTGCCAGCAGCTTTGCCGGGACAGGGATAAATCAGCCCCAGCATTTT
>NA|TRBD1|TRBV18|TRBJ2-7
CASSGQGGSYEQYF
TGTGCCAGCTCCGGACAGGGTGGGTCCTACGAGCAGTACTTC
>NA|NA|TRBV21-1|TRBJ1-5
CASSKNARDKSNQPQHF
TGTGCCAGCAGCAAAAACGCCCGGGACAAAAGCAATCAGCCCCAGCATTTT
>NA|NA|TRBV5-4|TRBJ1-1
CASSLGGVGANTEAFF
TGTGCCAGCAGCTTGGGGGGTGTAGGAGCGAACACTGAAGCTTTCTTT
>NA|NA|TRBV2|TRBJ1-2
CASSDVGGYGYTF
TGTGCCAGCAGTGATGTGGGAGGCTATGGCTACACCTTC
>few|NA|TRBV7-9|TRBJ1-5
CASSLEFGDYQPQHF
TGTGCCAGCAGCTTAGAATTCGGGGACTATCAGCCCCAGCATTTT
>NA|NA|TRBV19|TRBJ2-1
CASSIVYGSYNEQFF
TGTGCCAGTAGTATAGTTTACGGCTCCTACAATGAGCAGTTCTTC
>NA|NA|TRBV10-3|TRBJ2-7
CAISGRERPYEQYF
TGTGCCATCAGTGGTCGAGAGCGGCCCTACGAGCAGTACTTC
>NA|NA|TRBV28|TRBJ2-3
CASSPRGGTDTQYF
TGTGCCAGCAGTCCACGGGGCGGCACAGATACGCAGTATTTT
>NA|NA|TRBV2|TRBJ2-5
CASSEEPGGYQETQYF
TGTGCCAGCAGTGAAGAGCCAGGCGGGTACCAAGAGACCCAGTACTTC
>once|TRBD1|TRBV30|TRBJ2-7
CAWSLDRGRWEQYF
TGTGCCTGGAGTTTGGACAGGGGTCGTTGGGAGCAGTACTTC
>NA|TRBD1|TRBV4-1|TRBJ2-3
CASSQDPTGRTDTQYF
TGCGCCAGCAGCCAAGATCCGACAGGGCGCACAGATACGCAGTATTTT
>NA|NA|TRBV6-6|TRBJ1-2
CASSSGTSNYGYTF
TGTGCCAGCAGTTCCGGGACATCTAACTATGGCTACACCTTC
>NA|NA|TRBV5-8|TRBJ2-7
CASSLQAGWSSYEQYF
TGTGCCAGCAGCTTGCAGGCAGGTTGGAGCTCCTACGAGCAGTACTTC
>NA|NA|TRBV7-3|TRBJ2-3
CASSLIPANSDTQYF
TGTGCCAGCAGCTTAATACCGGCTAACTCAGATACGCAGTATTTT
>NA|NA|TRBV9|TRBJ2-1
CASSVRQGGDEQFF
TGTGCCAGCAGCGTAAGGCAGGGAGGAGATGAGCAGTTCTTC
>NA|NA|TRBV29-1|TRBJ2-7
CSVAQSYEQYF
TGCAGCGTTGCACAGTCCTACGAGCAGTACTTC
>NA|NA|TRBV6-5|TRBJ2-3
CASRIWGLGTDTQYF
TGTGCCAGCAGGATTTGGGGGCTCGGCACAGATACGCAGTATTTT
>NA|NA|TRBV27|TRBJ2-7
CASSLRQTLRNEQYF
TGTGCCAGCAGTTTACGCCAGACCTTAAGGAACGAGCAGTACTTC
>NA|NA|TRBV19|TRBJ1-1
CASSAGRGNTEAFF
TGTGCCAGTAGTGCAGGAAGGGGGAACACTGAAGCTTTCTTT
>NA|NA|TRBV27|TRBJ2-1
CASSLAGLTKSSYNEQFF
TGTGCCAGCAGTTTAGCGGGCCTAACAAAGAGCTCCTACAATGAGCAGTTCTTC
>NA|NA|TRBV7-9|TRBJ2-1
CASSLGHVYNEQFF
TGTGCCAGCAGCTTGGGTCACGTCTACAATGAGCAGTTCTTC
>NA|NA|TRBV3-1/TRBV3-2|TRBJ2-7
CASSQRGTYEQYF
TGTGCCAGCAGCCAGAGGGGTACCTACGAGCAGTACTTC
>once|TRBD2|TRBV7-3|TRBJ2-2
CASSSGTSGANTGELFF
TGTGCCAGCAGCTCCGGGACTAGCGGAGCCAACACCGGGGAGCTGTTTTTT
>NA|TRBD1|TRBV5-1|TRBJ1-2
CASSLAGTGGGYRGYTF
TGCGCCAGCAGCTTGGCCGGGACAGGAGGGGGGTATCGTGGCTACACCTTC
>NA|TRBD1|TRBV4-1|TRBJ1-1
CASSLYRGPVLMNTEAFF
TGCGCCAGCAGCCTTTACAGGGGGCCTGTACTAATGAACACTGAAGCTTTCTTT
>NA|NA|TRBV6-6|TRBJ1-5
CASKEGALNQPQHF
TGTGCCAGCAAGGAGGGAGCCCTCAATCAGCCCCAGCATTTT
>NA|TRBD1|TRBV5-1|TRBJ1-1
CASSRDRAYEDTEAFF
TGCGCCAGCAGCCGGGACAGGGCATATGAGGACACTGAAGCTTTCTTT
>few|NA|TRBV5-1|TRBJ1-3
CASSPREPIEGNTIYF
TGCGCCAGCAGCCCTAGGGAACCAATTGAAGGAAACACCATATATTTT
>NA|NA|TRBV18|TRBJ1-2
CASSPPSGASGYGYTF
TGTGCCAGCTCACCACCTTCGGGGGCGAGTGGCTATGGCTACACCTTC
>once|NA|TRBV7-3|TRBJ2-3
CASSFTGRTDTQYF
TGTGCCAGCAGCTTTACAGGAAGGACAGATACGCAGTATTTT
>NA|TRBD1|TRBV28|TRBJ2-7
CASSSGTGGYEQYF
TGTGCCAGCAGCTCCGGGACAGGGGGCTACGAGCAGTACTTC
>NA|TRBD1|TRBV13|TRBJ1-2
CASSLGRGIKYGYTF
TGTGCCAGCAGCTTAGGCAGGGGGATCAAGTATGGCTACACCTTC
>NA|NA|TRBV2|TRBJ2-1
CASSTAYNEQFF
TGTGCCAGCTCAACAGCCTACAATGAGCAGTTCTTC
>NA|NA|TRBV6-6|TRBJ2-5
CASSVTQETQYF
TGTGCCAGCAGCGTTACCCAAGAGACCCAGTACTTC
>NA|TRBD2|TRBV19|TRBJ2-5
CASSSSGGAYETQYF
TGTGCCAGTAGTAGTAGCGGGGGGGCCTATGAGACCCAGTACTTC
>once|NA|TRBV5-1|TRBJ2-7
CASSPISGGEVREQYF
TGCGCCAGCAGCCCCATATCAGGGGGGGAGGTGCGGGAGCAGTACTTC
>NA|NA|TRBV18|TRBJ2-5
CASSPPGQYQETQYF
TGTGCCAGCTCACCACCGGGTCAGTACCAAGAGACCCAGTACTTC
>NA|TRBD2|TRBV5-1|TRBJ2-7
CASSLGLAGPAYEQYF
TGCGCCAGCAGCTTGGGACTAGCGGGGCCAGCCTACGAGCAGTACTTC
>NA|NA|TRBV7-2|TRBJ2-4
CASSKRQGGVQNIQYF
TGTGCCAGCAGCAAAAGACAGGGAGGTGTCCAAAACATTCAGTACTTC
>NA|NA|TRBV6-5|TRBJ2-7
CASSYSMVSYEQYF
TGTGCCAGCAGTTACTCGATGGTCTCCTACGAGCAGTACTTC
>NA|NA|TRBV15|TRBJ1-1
CATSRDQGFTEAFF
TGTGCCACCAGCAGAGACCAGGGTTTCACTGAAGCTTTCTTT
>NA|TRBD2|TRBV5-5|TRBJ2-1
CASSSLAGEAAEQFF
TGTGCCAGCAGCTCATTAGCGGGGGAGGCGGCTGAGCAGTTCTTC
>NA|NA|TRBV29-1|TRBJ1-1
CSVGRAGNGPNTEAFF
TGCAGCGTTGGTCGCGCGGGAAATGGGCCGAACACTGAAGCTTTCTTT
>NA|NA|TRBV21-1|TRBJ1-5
CASSKRGTGVNQPQHF
TGTGCCAGCAGCAAACGGGGGACAGGGGTAAATCAGCCCCAGCATTTT
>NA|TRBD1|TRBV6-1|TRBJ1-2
CASSERTGIVSSYGYTF
TGTGCCAGCAGTGAACGGACAGGGATCGTTTCTAGCTATGGCTACACCTTC